This record looks at one TCR beta chain sequence and its context. The antigen remains unidentified. Repertoires were generated with immunoSEQ multiplex PCR, while TCRdb's copy carries only in-frame clones and drops some. Of more than 65,000 clones in the sample, under 95% were seen once. V was pared by 5 bases and J by 8 bases, with 6 bases of the junction left unmatched. The CDR3 has 15 amino acids. CDR1 is PRHDT and CDR2 is FYEKMQ in the germline V gene (reference sequence). The entry originates in a study of graft-versus-host responses after intestinal transplantation. The wider study: Tacrolimus and steroids were given for two to four years to all recipients after anti-thymocyte globulin induction. Study-wide results and limits: There were GvH clones found in recipient marrow, and some of them appeared first in ileum or blood. Within the allografts of patients who had graft-donor T cell macrochimerism, graft-versus-host to host-versus-graft clonal ratios were high.

The V gene is TRBV13, the J gene TRBJ2-1; TRBD2 matches at 13 bases. The receptor was derived from a human donor who was the organ donor for an intestinal transplant. Sample: unstimulated CD8+ T cells sorted from spleen or lymph node cells, taken before transplant. DNA of the CDR3: TGTGCCAGCAGCCTCGGACTAGCGGGGGCCCATGAGCAGTTCTTC. Translated, it gives CASSLGLAGAHEQFF.